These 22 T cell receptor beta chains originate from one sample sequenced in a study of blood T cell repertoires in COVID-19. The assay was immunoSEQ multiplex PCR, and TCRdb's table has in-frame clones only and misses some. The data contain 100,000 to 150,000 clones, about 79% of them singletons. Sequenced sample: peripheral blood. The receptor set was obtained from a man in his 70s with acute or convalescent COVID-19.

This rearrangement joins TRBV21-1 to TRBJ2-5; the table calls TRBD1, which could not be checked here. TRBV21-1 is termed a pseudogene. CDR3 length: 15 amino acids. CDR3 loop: CASSKVAQQEETQYF. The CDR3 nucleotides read TGTGCCAGCAGCAAAGTGGCCCAACAAGAAGAGACCCAGTACTTC.

The CDR3 DNA sequence: TGCGCCAGCAGCGATGACAGGGGCGCCAGACGTCCGGGCGGCTACACCTTC. As protein: CASSDDRGARRPGGYTF. The chain joins TRBV5-1 to TRBJ1-2, with 8 bases fitting TRBD1. Germline CDR1 is SGHRS and CDR2 is YFSETQ. This CDR3 region has 17 residues. V gave up 4 bases and J gave up 8 bases; unmatched junction bases: 19.

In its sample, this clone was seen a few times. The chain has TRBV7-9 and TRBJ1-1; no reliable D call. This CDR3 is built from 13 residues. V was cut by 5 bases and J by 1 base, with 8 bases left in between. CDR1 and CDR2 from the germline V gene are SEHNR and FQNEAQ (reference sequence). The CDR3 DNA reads TGTGCCAGCAGCCCGAGCTCGAACACTGAAGCTTTCTTT. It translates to CASSPSSNTEAFF.

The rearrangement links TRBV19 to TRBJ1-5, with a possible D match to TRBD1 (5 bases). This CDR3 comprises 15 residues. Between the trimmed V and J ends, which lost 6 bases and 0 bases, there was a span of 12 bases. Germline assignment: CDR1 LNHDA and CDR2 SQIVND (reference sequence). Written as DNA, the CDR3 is TGTGCCAGTAGCGCAAGGGGTTATAGCAATCAGCCCCAGCATTTT. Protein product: CASSARGYSNQPQHF.

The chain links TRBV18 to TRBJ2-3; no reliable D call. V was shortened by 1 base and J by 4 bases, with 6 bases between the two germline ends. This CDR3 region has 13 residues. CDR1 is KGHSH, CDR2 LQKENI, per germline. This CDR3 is CASSPRPSDTQYF. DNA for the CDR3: TGTGCCAGCTCACCACGTCCGTCAGATACGCAGTATTTT.

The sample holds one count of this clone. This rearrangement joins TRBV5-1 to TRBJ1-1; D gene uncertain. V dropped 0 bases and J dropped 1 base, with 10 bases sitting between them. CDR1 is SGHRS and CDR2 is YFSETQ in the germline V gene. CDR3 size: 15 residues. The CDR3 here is CASSLATGTNTEAFF. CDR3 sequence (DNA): TGCGCCAGCAGCTTGGCTACGGGAACGAACACTGAAGCTTTCTTT.

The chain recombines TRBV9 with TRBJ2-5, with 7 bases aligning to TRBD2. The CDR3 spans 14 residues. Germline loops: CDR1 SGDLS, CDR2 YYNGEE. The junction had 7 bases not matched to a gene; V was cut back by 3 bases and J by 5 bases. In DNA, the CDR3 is TGTGCCAGCAGCGCTCAGGGAGGGCGGGAGACCCAGTACTTC. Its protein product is CASSAQGGRETQYF.

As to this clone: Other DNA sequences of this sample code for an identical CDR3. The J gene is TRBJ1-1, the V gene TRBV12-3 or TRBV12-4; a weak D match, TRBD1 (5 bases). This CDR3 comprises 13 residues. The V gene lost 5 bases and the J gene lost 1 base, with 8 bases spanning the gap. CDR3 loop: CASSRQGNTEAFF. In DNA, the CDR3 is TGTGCCAGCAGTCGGCAGGGGAACACTGAAGCTTTCTTT.

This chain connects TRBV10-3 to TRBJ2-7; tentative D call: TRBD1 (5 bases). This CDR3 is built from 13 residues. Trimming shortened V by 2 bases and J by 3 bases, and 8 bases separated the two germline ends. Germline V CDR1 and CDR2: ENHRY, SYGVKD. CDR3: CAISERRDYEQYF. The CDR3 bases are TGTGCCATCAGTGAGCGCAGGGACTACGAGCAGTACTTC.

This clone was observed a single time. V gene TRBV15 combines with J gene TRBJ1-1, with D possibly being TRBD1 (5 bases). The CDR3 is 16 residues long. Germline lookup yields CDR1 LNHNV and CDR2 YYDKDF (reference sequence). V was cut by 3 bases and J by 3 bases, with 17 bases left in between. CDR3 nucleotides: TGTGCCACCAGCAGCTCCCCGGCGGGGCCCTACACTGAAGCTTTCTTT. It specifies CATSSSPAGPYTEAFF.

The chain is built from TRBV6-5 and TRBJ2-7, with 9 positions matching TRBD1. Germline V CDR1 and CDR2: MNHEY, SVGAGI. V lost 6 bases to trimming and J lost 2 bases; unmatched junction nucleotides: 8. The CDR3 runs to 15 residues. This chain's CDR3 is CASRVTGTGTYEQYF. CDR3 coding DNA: TGTGCCAGCAGGGTGACCGGGACAGGGACCTACGAGCAGTACTTC.

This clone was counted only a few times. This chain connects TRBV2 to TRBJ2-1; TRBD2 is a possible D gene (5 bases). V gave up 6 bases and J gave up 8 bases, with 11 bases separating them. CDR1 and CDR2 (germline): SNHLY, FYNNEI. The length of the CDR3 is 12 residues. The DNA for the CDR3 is TGTGCCAGCAGGCTTGCCGGGGATGAGCAGTTCTTC. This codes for CASRLAGDEQFF.

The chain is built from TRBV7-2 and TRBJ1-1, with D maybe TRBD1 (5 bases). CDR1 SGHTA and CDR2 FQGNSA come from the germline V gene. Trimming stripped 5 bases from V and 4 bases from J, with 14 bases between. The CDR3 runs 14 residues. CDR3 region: CASSLQGVGTEAFF. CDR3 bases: TGTGCCAGCAGCCTTCAGGGTGTCGGCACTGAAGCTTTCTTT. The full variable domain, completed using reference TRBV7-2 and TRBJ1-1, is GAGVSQSPSNKVTEKGKDVELRCDPISGHTALYWYRQSLGQGLEFLIYFQGNSAPDKSGLPSDRFSAERTGGSVSTLTIQRTQQEDSAVYLCASSLQGVGTEAFFGQGTRLTVV.

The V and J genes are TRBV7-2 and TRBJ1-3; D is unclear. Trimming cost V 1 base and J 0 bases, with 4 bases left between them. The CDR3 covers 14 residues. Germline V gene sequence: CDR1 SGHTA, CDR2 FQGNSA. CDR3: CASSLGSSGNTIYF. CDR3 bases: TGTGCCAGCAGCTTAGGGAGCTCTGGAAACACCATATATTTT.

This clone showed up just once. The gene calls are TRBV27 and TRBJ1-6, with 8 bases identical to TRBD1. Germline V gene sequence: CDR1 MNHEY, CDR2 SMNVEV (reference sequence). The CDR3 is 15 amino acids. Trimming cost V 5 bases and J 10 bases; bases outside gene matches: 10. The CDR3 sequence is CASSPLDRDASPLHF. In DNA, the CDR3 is TGTGCCAGCAGTCCCTTGGACAGGGATGCGTCACCCCTCCACTTT.

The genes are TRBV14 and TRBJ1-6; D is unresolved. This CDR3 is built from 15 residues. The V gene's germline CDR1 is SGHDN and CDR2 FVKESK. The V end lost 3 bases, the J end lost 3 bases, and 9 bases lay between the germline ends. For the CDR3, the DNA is TGTGCCAGCAGCCACCTTACAGTCTATAATTCACCCCTCCACTTT. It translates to CASSHLTVYNSPLHF.

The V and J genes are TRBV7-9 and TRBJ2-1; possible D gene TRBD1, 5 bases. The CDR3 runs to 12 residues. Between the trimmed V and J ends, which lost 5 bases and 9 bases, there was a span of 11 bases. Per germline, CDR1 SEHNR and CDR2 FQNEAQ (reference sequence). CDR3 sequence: CASSLPGLEQFF. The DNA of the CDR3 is TGTGCCAGCAGCCTCCCAGGGCTTGAGCAGTTCTTC.

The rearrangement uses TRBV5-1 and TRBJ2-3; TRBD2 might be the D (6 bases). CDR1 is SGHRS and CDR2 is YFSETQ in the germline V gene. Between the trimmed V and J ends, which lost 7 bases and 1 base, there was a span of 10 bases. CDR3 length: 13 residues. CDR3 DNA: TGCGCCAGCCGGGCTAGCGGCACAGATACGCAGTATTTT. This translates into CASRASGTDTQYF.

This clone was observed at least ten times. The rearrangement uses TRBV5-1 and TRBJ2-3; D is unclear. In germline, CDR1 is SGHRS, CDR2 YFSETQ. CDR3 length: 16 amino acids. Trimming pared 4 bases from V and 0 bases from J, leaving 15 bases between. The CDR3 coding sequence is TGCGCCAGCAGCCCCCGCGGTAGCCTGAGCACAGATACGCAGTATTTT. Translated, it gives CASSPRGSLSTDTQYF.

The CDR3 DNA reads as TGTGCCAGCAGCCAACCTAACGGAGAGACCCAGTACTTC. Encoded protein: CASSQPNGETQYF. The genes are TRBV7-8 and TRBJ2-5; no clear D. CDR1 SGHVS and CDR2 FQNEAQ come from the germline V gene. This CDR3 has 13 residues. The V and J ends lost 5 bases and 4 bases respectively, with 11 bases between them. The full variable domain, completed using reference TRBV7-8 and TRBJ2-5, is GAGVSQSPRYKVAKRGQDVALRCDPISGHVSLFWYQQALGQGPEFLTYFQNEAQLDKSGLPSDRFFAERPEGSVSTLKIQRTQQEDSAVYLCASSQPNGETQYFGPGTRLLVL.

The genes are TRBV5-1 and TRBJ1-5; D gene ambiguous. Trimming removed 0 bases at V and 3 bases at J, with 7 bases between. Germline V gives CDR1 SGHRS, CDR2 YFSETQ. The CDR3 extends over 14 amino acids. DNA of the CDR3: TGCGCCAGCAGCTTGGGAGACACCAATCAGCCCCAGCATTTT. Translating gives CASSLGDTNQPQHF. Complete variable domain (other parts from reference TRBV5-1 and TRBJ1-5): KAGVTQTPRYLIKTRGQQVTLSCSPISGHRSVSWYQQTPGQGLQFLFEYFSETQRNKGNFPGRFSGRQFSNSRSEMNVSTLELGDSALYLCASSLGDTNQPQHFGDGTRLSIL.

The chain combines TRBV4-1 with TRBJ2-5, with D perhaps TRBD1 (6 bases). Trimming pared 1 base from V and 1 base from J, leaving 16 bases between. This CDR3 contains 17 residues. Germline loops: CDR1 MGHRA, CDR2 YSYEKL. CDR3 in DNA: TGCGCCAGCAGCCAAGCCTTGGACAGCCCGGGCCAAGAGACCCAGTACTTC. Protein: CASSQALDSPGQETQYF.